This T cell receptor (beta chain) was captured in a study of Ad26.COV2.S vaccination and SARS-CoV-2 variants. Study at large: Participants got Ad26.COV2.S intramuscularly, once or twice 56 days apart. Study observations and caveats: Analyses that measured TCR breadth and depth may have underestimated total T cell responses. Compared with placebo recipients, vaccine recipients had higher spike-specific TCR breadth.

TCRdb's copy holds only in-frame clones and misses some; the assay was immunoSEQ multiplex PCR. This sample has approximately 410,000 clones; 70% to 90% occur once, and the top ten carry 3.6%. The treatment denotes: around 19 received Ad26.COV2.S at low or high dose, single or two shots; five or six received placebo; per-sample allocation not given. Collection of the samples took place on day 63 after the first injection of vaccine or placebo. Cohort 1b enrolled adults aged 18-55 years in Boston. CDR1 and CDR2 from the germline V gene are SGHTS and YDEGEE. The CDR3 consists of 14 residues. Trimming took 4 bases from V and 6 from J; bases not matched to a gene: 6. As regards this clone: Its antigen remains unknown.

This sequence originates from a person between 18 and 65 years old who received the Ad26.COV2.S COVID-19 vaccine or a placebo. This specimen consisted of peripheral blood, obtained in a trial of Ad26.COV2.S vaccine versus placebo. The chain joins TRBV5-8 to TRBJ2-1; 8 bases match TRBD1. CDR3 loop: CASSQHRGFNEQFF. The CDR3 nucleotides are TGTGCCAGCAGCCAGCACAGGGGGTTCAATGAGCAGTTCTTC.